Listed below are T cell receptor beta chains from one sample, sequenced in a study of T cells after yellow fever vaccination. One entry per CDR3 protein results from TCRdb running MiXCR on the 5' RACE reads. The repertoire holds tens of thousands of distinct CDR3 sequences, with roughly 7.4% as singletons. The source was CD8+ T cells sorted from PBMCs, collected on the day of the yellow fever booster vaccination. The receptors here all came from a man aged 30-40 years who received the YFV17D yellow fever vaccine. The CDR3 runs from the conserved cysteine through the conserved F or W. A D gene is named only where the DNA matches it firmly. Some rows mark clone size as missing; the rest say once, few, many or name a class of expanded clone.

V,size,J,D,CDR3,DNA
TRBV30,few,TRBJ2-3,-,CAWSVVEYTDTQYF,TGTGCCTGGAGTGTAGTGGAGTACACAGATACGCAGTATTTT
TRBV20-1,-,TRBJ2-7,TRBD2,CSARPGGEQYF,TGCAGTGCTAGGCCGGGGGGCGAGCAGTACTTC
TRBV6-5,-,TRBJ2-7,-,CASSYAFSYEQYF,TGTGCCAGCAGTTATGCGTTCTCCTACGAGCAGTACTTC
TRBV6-2/TRBV6-3,few,TRBJ2-1,-,CASSYSTTEGYNEQFF,TGTGCCAGCAGTTACTCGACAACCGAGGGGTACAATGAGCAGTTCTTC
TRBV11-2,many,TRBJ1-1,-,CASSFILGTSEAFF,TGTGCCAGCAGCTTCATACTAGGGACTTCTGAAGCTTTCTTT
TRBV20-1,many,TRBJ2-7,-,CSARGRISYEQYF,TGCAGTGCCAGGGGACGAATCTCCTACGAGCAGTACTTC
TRBV11-3,-,TRBJ2-1,TRBD1,CASRDRNNEQFF,TGTGCCAGCCGGGACAGGAACAATGAGCAGTTCTTC
TRBV9,few,TRBJ2-3,-,CASSVGGADTQYF,TGTGCCAGCAGCGTAGGGGGGGCGGATACGCAGTATTTT
TRBV15,-,TRBJ2-3,-,CATSRGTSTDTQYF,TGTGCCACCAGCAGAGGCACTAGCACAGATACGCAGTATTTT
TRBV14,-,TRBJ2-5,-,CASKDSSEETQYF,TGTGCCAGCAAAGATTCTAGCGAAGAGACCCAGTACTTC
TRBV25-1,many,TRBJ2-1,TRBD2,CASSHGGLAYNEQFF,TGTGCCAGCAGTCATGGGGGACTAGCGTACAATGAGCAGTTCTTC
TRBV15,-,TRBJ2-3,-,CATGPHFRDSTDTQYF,TGTGCCACTGGGCCTCACTTCAGGGACAGCACAGATACGCAGTATTTT
TRBV10-3,few,TRBJ2-5,-,CAISGVAQETQYF,TGTGCCATCAGTGGGGTGGCCCAAGAGACCCAGTACTTC
TRBV29-1,-,TRBJ2-7,TRBD2,CSVRGGRTSYEQYF,TGCAGCGTGAGGGGCGGGAGAACCTCCTACGAGCAGTACTTC
TRBV4-3,few,TRBJ2-1,TRBD2,CASSQDPLAGGPSYNEQFF,TGCGCCAGCAGCCAAGATCCCCTAGCGGGAGGGCCCTCCTACAATGAGCAGTTCTTC
TRBV29-1,-,TRBJ2-1,TRBD2,CSVLTSAYNEQFF,TGCAGCGTGTTGACTAGCGCCTACAATGAGCAGTTCTTC
TRBV5-1,few,TRBJ1-5,-,CASSPGGGNQPQHF,TGCGCCAGCAGCCCGGGCGGGGGCAATCAGCCCCAGCATTTT
TRBV12-3/TRBV12-4,many,TRBJ1-5,-,CASTQRGWNQPQHF,TGTGCCAGCACCCAGAGGGGTTGGAATCAGCCCCAGCATTTT
TRBV5-6,many,TRBJ2-1,TRBD2,CASSLTGLDYNEQFF,TGTGCCAGCAGCTTGACAGGACTAGACTACAATGAGCAGTTCTTC
TRBV5-1,many,TRBJ2-7,TRBD1,CASSKGTGGPYEQYF,TGCGCCAGCAGCAAGGGGACAGGGGGTCCTTACGAGCAGTACTTC
TRBV20-1,many,TRBJ1-4,-,CSAPDRNEKLFF,TGCAGCGCTCCGGACAGAAATGAAAAACTGTTTTTT
TRBV7-9,few,TRBJ2-1,TRBD2,CASSLGGLAGYNEQFF,TGTGCCAGCAGCTTAGGAGGGTTAGCGGGGTACAATGAGCAGTTCTTC
TRBV20-1,few,TRBJ2-1,TRBD1,CSASDRGLYNEQFF,TGCAGTGCTTCAGACAGGGGTCTCTACAATGAGCAGTTCTTC
TRBV4-3,-,TRBJ1-1,TRBD1,CASSQGTGGEAFF,TGCGCCAGCAGCCAAGGGACAGGGGGCGAAGCTTTCTTT
TRBV30,-,TRBJ2-1,-,CAWISMSYNEQFF,TGTGCCTGGATCTCGATGTCCTACAATGAGCAGTTCTTC
TRBV6-4,few,TRBJ2-3,TRBD2,CASSALGTSGTDTQYF,TGTGCCAGCAGTGCCCTGGGGACTAGCGGTACAGATACGCAGTATTTT
TRBV5-4,-,TRBJ1-2,-,CASRGANYGYTF,TGTGCCAGCAGGGGAGCTAACTATGGCTACACCTTC
TRBV20-1,few,TRBJ2-1,-,CSASYSSYNEQFF,TGCAGTGCTAGTTATAGCTCCTACAATGAGCAGTTCTTC
TRBV30,few,TRBJ2-3,-,CAWSVTDTQYF,TGTGCCTGGAGTGTAACAGATACGCAGTATTTT
TRBV6-2/TRBV6-3,few,TRBJ2-1,-,CASNIDTPPSEQFF,TGTGCCAGCAATATCGACACACCGCCAAGTGAGCAGTTCTTC
TRBV6-5,many,TRBJ2-3,-,CASSYSPGRAYTDTQYF,TGTGCCAGCAGTTACTCCCCGGGGCGGGCGTACACAGATACGCAGTATTTT
TRBV11-3,-,TRBJ2-3,TRBD2,CASSSSLAGALDTQYF,TGTGCCAGCAGCTCGTCACTAGCGGGAGCGTTAGATACGCAGTATTTT
TRBV4-3,many,TRBJ2-7,TRBD2,CASSQESSGRAYEQYF,TGCGCCAGCAGCCAAGAATCTAGCGGGAGGGCCTACGAGCAGTACTTC
TRBV28,-,TRBJ1-5,TRBD1,CASRPDRASNQPQHF,TGTGCCAGCAGGCCGGACAGGGCAAGCAATCAGCCCCAGCATTTT
TRBV29-1,-,TRBJ2-5,TRBD2,CSASKAGVSETQYF,TGCAGCGCATCGAAAGCGGGAGTTTCGGAGACCCAGTACTTC
TRBV11-1,-,TRBJ2-7,-,CASSETAAAYEQYF,TGTGCCAGCAGCGAGACAGCTGCGGCCTACGAGCAGTACTTC
TRBV19,few,TRBJ1-1,TRBD1,CASSTTGGARAFF,TGTGCCAGTAGTACCACAGGGGGCGCGCGGGCTTTCTTT